In its sample, the clone carrying this TCR beta chain was seen a few times. No antigen is known for it. The template was genomic DNA from peripheral blood, not RNA. The data were taken from a study of T cell repertoires in aging, cancer and after chemotherapy. General observations from the study: Untreated cancer patients had significantly lower blood TCR diversity than age-matched healthy donors. Rebound thymic output was suggested by rising median generation probability during chemotherapy in each cancer cohort. In healthy donors, age-related TCR diversity loss mainly reflected lost richness.

Multiplex touch-down PCR with TRB-A/B primers amplified rearranged V-D-J TRB sequences. In TCRdb, the multiplex PCR reads were re-called with MiXCR into one record per CDR3 protein. The table has about 6,100 distinct CDR3 sequences, 25% to 35% seen once. Germline loops: CDR1 SGHNT, CDR2 YYREEE (reference sequence). This CDR3 contains 15 residues. Trimming took 0 bases from V and 9 from J; bases not matched to a gene: 8. This clonotype was sampled from a human donor with a blood cancer. The chain combines TRBV5-4 with TRBJ2-4, with 8 bases that match TRBD2. Sequences were obtained from blood. The CDR3 sequence: CASSLASGRVGIQYF. The CDR3 bases are TGTGCCAGCAGCTTGGCCTCCGGGAGGGTTGGCATTCAGTACTTC.